This T cell receptor beta chain derives from a study of sequential checkpoint blockade in melanoma. Background on the study: Randomization was 1:1 between first-line nivolumab→ipilimumab and ipilimumab→nivolumab.

The V end lost 2 bases, the J end lost 5 bases, and 15 bases lay between the germline ends. Germline V lookup: CDR1 SQVTM, CDR2 ANQGSEA. The CDR3 consists of 14 residues. Measured with immunoSEQ multiplex PCR; TCRdb has only the in-frame clones, and not every one. The sample holds 35,000 to 45,000 clones, roughly 88% seen once. As for treatment: randomized to nivolumab then ipilimumab (arm A) or the reverse (arm B). Patients had received no earlier DNA-damaging chemotherapy. The source material was CD8+ T cells sorted from blood (inferred from file names), sampled from a patient given nivolumab and ipilimumab in sequence. This clonotype was sampled from a human donor with melanoma. This chain joins TRBV29-1 and TRBJ1-2; no clear D. DNA of the CDR3: TGCAGCGTTGAAAGGATTCCTCCGGGGTATGGCTACACCTTC. This translates into CSVERIPPGYGYTF. Using reference TRBV29-1 and TRBJ1-2 for the parts outside the CDR3, the full variable domain is SAVISQKPSRDICQRGTSLTIQCQVDSQVTMMFWYRQQPGQSLTLIATANQGSEATYESGFVIDKFPISRPNLTFSTLTVSNMSPEDSSIYLCSVERIPPGYGYTFGSGTRLTVV.